Sequencing of this TCR beta chain was carried out in a study of CD8+CD57+ T cells in acquired aplastic anemia. It was genomic DNA that served as the template for profiling TCR beta VDJ and CDR3. Each CDR3 protein gets one entry after TCRdb re-called the reads with MiXCR. The repertoire includes roughly 200,000 distinct CDR3 sequences, over 60% of them detected once, and over 25% sits in the top ten. The CDR3 length is 13 residues. The V gene's germline CDR1 is SQVTM and CDR2 ANQGSEA. Trimming shortened V by 3 bases and J by 2 bases, and 10 bases separated the two germline ends. The origin of this receptor is a human donor in good health. The V and J genes are TRBV29-1 and TRBJ1-2; perhaps TRBD1 as D (6 bases). Material: sorted CD4+, CD8+, or CD8+CD57+ T cells (not recorded which) from PBMCs. CDR3 nucleotide sequence: TGCAGCGTTGATTGGGGGCTGAACTATGGCTACACCTTC. Translated, it gives CSVDWGLNYGYTF. Variable domain in full (rest from reference TRBV29-1 and TRBJ1-2): SAVISQKPSRDICQRGTSLTIQCQVDSQVTMMFWYRQQPGQSLTLIATANQGSEATYESGFVIDKFPISRPNLTFSTLTVSNMSPEDSSIYLCSVDWGLNYGYTFGSGTRLTVV.